Listed here are 10 T cell receptor beta chains from one sample, sequenced in a study of shared clonotypes between healthy human individuals. Using immunoSEQ multiplex PCR, the repertoire was profiled, and TCRdb retains in-frame clones only, with some absent. Among over a million clones, 75% were seen once, and the ten largest hold around 1.5%. The sample was memory CD4+ T cells sorted from blood. Noted subset: CD45RA-negative fraction. These receptors were obtained from a man aged 18 to 35 in good health.

The chain is built from TRBV7-3 and TRBJ2-2; the D call may be TRBD1 or TRBD2 (5 bases each). CDR3 length: 15 amino acids. Germline V gene lookup returns CDR1 SGHTA and CDR2 FQGTGA. V dropped 1 base and J dropped 4 bases, with 10 bases sitting between them. The CDR3 bases are TGTGCCAGCAGCTTAATTCAGAGGGGCACCGGGGAGCTGTTTTTT. The encoded protein is CASSLIQRGTGELFF.

The V call is TRBV5-4, the J call TRBJ1-5, with D unresolved. Per the germline V gene, CDR1 is SGHNT and CDR2 is YYREEE (reference sequence). The CDR3 has 17 residues. Trimming left V 4 bases short and J 2 bases short, with 19 bases between. CDR3 residues: CASSRYLALRGNQPQHF. The DNA for the CDR3 is TGTGCCAGCAGCCGCTATTTAGCCCTCCGAGGCAATCAGCCCCAGCATTTT.

V usage is TRBV5-4 and J usage is TRBJ2-1; TRBD2 might be the D (7 bases). The CDR3 spans 17 residues. V lost 5 bases to trimming and J lost 0 bases, with 18 bases between them. CDR1 is SGHNT and CDR2 is YYREEE in the germline V gene (reference sequence). In nucleotides, the CDR3 is TGTGCCAGCAGTTCGGGGGGCGGGACTTTCTCCTACAATGAGCAGTTCTTC. Translated, it gives CASSSGGGTFSYNEQFF.

In its sample, this clone was seen many times. The V call is TRBV11-1, the J call TRBJ1-2; no firm D call. This CDR3 comprises 13 residues. V was trimmed by 1 base and J by 8 bases, leaving 11 bases between them. CDR1 and CDR2 from the germline V gene are SGHAT and FQDESV (reference sequence). CDR3 bases: TGTGCCAGCAGCTTAGATCGGGGAACGGGCTACACCTTC. Translating it yields CASSLDRGTGYTF.

This chain uses TRBV11-2 with TRBJ1-2; possibly TRBD1 for D (5 bases). Between the trimmed V and J ends, which lost 3 bases and 3 bases, there was a span of 5 bases. The CDR3 spans 12 residues. Per germline, CDR1 SGHAT and CDR2 FQNNGV. This CDR3 reads CASSLTDYGYTF. The DNA of the CDR3 is TGTGCCAGCAGCTTGACAGACTATGGCTACACCTTC.

As for this clone: The same CDR3 also results from other DNA sequences found in this sample. This chain links TRBV10-3 with TRBJ1-2, with D hard to call. With 3 bases removed from V and 4 bases from J, the gap between germline ends came to 9 bases. The CDR3 loop spans 13 amino acids. CDR1 and CDR2 from the germline V gene are ENHRY and SYGVKD. Written as DNA, the CDR3 is TGTGCCATCAGTGAACAAGGATCCTATGGCTACACCTTC. This translates into CAISEQGSYGYTF.

The chain is built from TRBV30 and TRBJ2-7; 7 bases line up with TRBD1. Germline assignment: CDR1 GTSNPN and CDR2 SVGIG (reference sequence). The CDR3 has 13 residues. J lost 8 bases, V lost 3 bases, and 10 bases had no gene match. The CDR3 nucleotides are TGTGCCTGGAGACAACAAATACAGGGGCAGCAGTACTTC. Protein product: CAWRQQIQGQQYF.

This chain links TRBV7-9 with TRBJ1-4; 9 bases map to TRBD1. The CDR3 sequence is 14 residues long. Germline V lookup: CDR1 SEHNR, CDR2 FQNEAQ (reference sequence). Germline trimming cut 5 bases from V and 6 bases from J; bases unmatched to any gene: 4. DNA for the CDR3: TGTGCCAGCAGCAGGGACAGGGATCATGAAAAACTGTTTTTT. It specifies CASSRDRDHEKLFF.

This chain joins TRBV9 and TRBJ2-6; D is unclear. The CDR3 covers 15 residues. V was shortened by 3 bases and J by 1 base, with 8 bases between the two germline ends. The germline CDR1 and CDR2 sequences are SGDLS and YYNGEE. In DNA, the CDR3 is TGTGCCAGCAGCGAATGGGAATCTGGGGCCAACGTCCTGACTTTC. It codes for CASSEWESGANVLTF.

The V call is TRBV30, the J call TRBJ2-3; TRBD2 might be the D (5 bases). Trimming stripped 7 bases from V and 0 bases from J, with 17 bases between. Germline values: CDR1 GTSNPN, CDR2 SVGIG (reference sequence). The CDR3 length is 15 residues. The CDR3 loop reads CAYADWSASTDTQYF. The CDR3 DNA is TGTGCCTACGCGGACTGGTCTGCTAGCACAGATACGCAGTATTTT.